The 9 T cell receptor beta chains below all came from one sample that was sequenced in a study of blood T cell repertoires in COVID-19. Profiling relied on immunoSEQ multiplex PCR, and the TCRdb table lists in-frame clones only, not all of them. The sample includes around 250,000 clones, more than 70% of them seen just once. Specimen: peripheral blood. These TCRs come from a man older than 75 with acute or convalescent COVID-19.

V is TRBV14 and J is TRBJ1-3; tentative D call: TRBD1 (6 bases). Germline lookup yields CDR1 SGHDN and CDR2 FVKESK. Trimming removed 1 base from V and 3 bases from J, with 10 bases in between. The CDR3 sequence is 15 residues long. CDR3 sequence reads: CASSQGGQLGNTIYF. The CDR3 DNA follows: TGTGCCAGCAGCCAAGGGGGACAACTTGGAAACACCATATATTTT.

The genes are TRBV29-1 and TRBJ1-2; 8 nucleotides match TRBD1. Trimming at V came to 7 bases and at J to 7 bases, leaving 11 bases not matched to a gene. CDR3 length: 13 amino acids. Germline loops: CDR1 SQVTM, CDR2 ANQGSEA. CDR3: CSGGGQELFGYTF. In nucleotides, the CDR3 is TGCAGCGGTGGGGGACAGGAACTATTTGGCTACACCTTC.

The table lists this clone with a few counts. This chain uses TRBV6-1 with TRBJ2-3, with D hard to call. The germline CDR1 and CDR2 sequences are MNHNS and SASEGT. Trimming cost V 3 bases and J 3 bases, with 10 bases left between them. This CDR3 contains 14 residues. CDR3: CASSESRMTDTQYF. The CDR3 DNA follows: TGTGCCAGCAGTGAGAGCCGTATGACAGATACGCAGTATTTT.

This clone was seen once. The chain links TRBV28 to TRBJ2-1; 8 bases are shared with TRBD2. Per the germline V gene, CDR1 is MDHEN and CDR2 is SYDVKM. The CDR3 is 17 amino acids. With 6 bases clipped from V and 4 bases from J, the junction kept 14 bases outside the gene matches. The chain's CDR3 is CASSWVGQRGPYNEQFF. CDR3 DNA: TGTGCCAGCAGCTGGGTTGGGCAGCGGGGGCCTTACAATGAGCAGTTCTTC.

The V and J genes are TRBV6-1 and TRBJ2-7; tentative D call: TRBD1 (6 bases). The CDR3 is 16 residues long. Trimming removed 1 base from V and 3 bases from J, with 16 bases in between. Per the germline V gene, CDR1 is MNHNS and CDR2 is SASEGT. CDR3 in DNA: TGTGCCAGCAGTGAAGATTTTCGGACAGAGGACTACGAGCAGTACTTC. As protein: CASSEDFRTEDYEQYF.

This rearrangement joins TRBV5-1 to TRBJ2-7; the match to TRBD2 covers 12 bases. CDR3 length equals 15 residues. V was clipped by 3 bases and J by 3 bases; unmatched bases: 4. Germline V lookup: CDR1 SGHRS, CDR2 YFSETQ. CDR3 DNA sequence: TGCGCCAGCAGCTGGACTAGCGGGGACTTCTACGAGCAGTACTTC. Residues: CASSWTSGDFYEQYF.

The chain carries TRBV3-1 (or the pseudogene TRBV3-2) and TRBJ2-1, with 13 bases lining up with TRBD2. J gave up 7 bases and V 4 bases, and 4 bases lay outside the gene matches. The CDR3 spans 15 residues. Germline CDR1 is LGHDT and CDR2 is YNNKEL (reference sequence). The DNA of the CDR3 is TGTGCCAGCAGCCTACTAGCGGGAGGGATAAATGAGCAGTTCTTC. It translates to CASSLLAGGINEQFF.

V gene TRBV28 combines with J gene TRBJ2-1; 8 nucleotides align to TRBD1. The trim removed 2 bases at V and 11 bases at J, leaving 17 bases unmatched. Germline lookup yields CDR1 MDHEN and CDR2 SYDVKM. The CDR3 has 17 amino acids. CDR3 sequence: CASSLHADRVRVVKQFF. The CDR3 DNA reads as TGTGCCAGCAGTTTACACGCGGACAGGGTCCGGGTGGTAAAGCAGTTCTTC.

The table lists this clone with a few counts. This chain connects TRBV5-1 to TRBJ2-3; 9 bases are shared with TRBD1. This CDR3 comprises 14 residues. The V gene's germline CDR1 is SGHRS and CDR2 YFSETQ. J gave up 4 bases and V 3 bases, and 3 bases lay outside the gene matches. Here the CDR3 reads CASSSDRGSDTQYF. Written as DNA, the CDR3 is TGCGCCAGCAGCTCGGACAGGGGATCAGATACGCAGTATTTT.